The T cell receptor (beta chain) under discussion was sequenced for a study of T cell responses to AZD1222 COVID-19 vaccine. Study conclusions and caveats: Epitopes outside B.1.351 and B.1.1.7 mutated regions reportedly drew nearly half of spike TCRs. Baseline seropositivity occurred in only six or seven AZD1222 recipients. Following two doses of AZD1222, Spike-specific TCR breadth and depth rose. White British ancestry dominated among donors, who included more females, and clonal diversity was possibly underestimated.

Points on this clone: Its antigen is not known.

Libraries were prepared by immunoSEQ multiplex PCR; TCRdb keeps only in-frame clonotypes and omits some of them. The sample holds approximately 120,000 clones; 88% are singletons and the top ten take around 5.3%. Germline V gene sequence: CDR1 MNHEY, CDR2 SVGAGI. J was trimmed by 8 bases and V by 8 bases; bases with no gene match: 5. This CDR3 comprises 13 residues. Sequencing was performed on peripheral blood, taken 28 days after the second AZD1222 dose. This clonotype was sampled from an adult who received the AZD1222 COVID-19 vaccine. This chain joins TRBV6-5 and TRBJ1-6; 8 bases are shared with TRBD1. CDR3 nucleotide sequence: TGTGCCAGCGGGGGGACAGGAGATTCACCCCTCCACTTT. Translation gives CASGGTGDSPLHF.